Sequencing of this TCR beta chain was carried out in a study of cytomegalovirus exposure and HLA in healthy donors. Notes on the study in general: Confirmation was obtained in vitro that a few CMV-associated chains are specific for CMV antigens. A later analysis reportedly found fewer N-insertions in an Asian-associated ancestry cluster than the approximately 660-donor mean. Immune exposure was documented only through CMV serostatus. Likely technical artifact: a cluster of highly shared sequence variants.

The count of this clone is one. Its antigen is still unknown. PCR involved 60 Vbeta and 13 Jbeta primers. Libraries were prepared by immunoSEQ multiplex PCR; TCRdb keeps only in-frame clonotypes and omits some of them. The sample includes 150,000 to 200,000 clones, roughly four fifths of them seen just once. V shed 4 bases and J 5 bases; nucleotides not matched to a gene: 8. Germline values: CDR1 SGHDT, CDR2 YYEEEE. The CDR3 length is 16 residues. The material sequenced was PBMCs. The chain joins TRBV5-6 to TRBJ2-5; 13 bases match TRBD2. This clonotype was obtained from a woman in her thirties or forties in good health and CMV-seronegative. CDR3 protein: CASSVWTSGSPETQYF. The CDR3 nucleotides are TGTGCCAGCAGCGTATGGACTAGCGGGAGTCCGGAGACCCAGTACTTC.